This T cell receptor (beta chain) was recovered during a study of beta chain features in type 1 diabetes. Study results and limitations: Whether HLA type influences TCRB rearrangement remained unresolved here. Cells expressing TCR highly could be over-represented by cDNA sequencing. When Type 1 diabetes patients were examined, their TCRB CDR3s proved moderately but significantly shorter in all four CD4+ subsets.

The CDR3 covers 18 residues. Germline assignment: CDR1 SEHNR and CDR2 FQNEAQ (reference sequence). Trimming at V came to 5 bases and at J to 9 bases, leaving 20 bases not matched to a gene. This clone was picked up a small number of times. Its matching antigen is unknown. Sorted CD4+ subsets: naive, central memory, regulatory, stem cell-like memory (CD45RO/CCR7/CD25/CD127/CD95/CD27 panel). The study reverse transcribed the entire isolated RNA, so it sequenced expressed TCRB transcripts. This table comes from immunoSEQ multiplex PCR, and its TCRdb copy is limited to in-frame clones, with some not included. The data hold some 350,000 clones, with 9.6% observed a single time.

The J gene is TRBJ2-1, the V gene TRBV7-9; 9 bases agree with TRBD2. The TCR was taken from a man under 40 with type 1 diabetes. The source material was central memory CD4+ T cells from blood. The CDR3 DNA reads TGTGCCAGCAGCCAAACCTCTTCGCGGGAGGGCCCGAGGGGTGAGCAGTTCTTC. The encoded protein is CASSQTSSREGPRGEQFF.